Sequencing of this T cell receptor beta chain was carried out in a study of blood T cell repertoires in COVID-19. Original data processing: Reference gene primer amplification in the assay estimated nucleated cell counts. Using immunoSEQ multiplex PCR, the repertoire was profiled, and TCRdb retains in-frame clones only, with some absent. That table furnishes V, J and clone size, whereas the DNA furnished D and trimming. The sample yields roughly 180,000 clones, 85% seen once. This CDR3 is 15 amino acids long. Germline V gives CDR1 ENHRY, CDR2 SYGVKD. Trimming pared 3 bases from V and 5 bases from J, leaving 13 bases between.

The rearrangement uses TRBV10-3 and TRBJ1-4, with D possibly matching TRBD1 (5 bases). The clonotype was recovered from a woman between 55 and 75 years old with acute or convalescent COVID-19. Sequencing used peripheral blood. In nucleotides, the CDR3 is TGTGCCATCAGTGATTTTCAGGGTACAAATGAAAAACTGTTTTTT. It codes for CAISDFQGTNEKLFF.